The entry below describes one T cell receptor beta chain. The therapy administered to donors comprised nivolumab, ipilimumab, aspirin, low-dose cyclophosphamide and low-dose radiotherapy. Patients deemed eligible presented with advanced solid tumors lacking tumor-infiltrating lymphocytes. TRAV- and TRBV-specific primers primed first-strand cDNA, covering alpha and beta chains. Amplification of TCRs used a constant-region primer and V-primer adapter for about 18 PCR cycles. It was by in vitro transcription that isolated mRNA was amplified. TCRdb processed the reads anew with MiXCR; each CDR3 protein has one entry. The top ten clones hold approximately 8% of a sample with 10,000 to 15,000 distinct CDR3 sequences, around three fifths of them seen once. This entry is derived from a study of low-dose radiotherapy and immunotherapy resistance in tumors. Overall study context: Per fraction, Cohort 1 was given 0.5 Gy every 2 weeks, for a total of 6.5 Gy.

The receptor's source is a human donor with advanced metastatic prostate, ovarian, gallbladder or colorectal cancer (not recorded which). This table probably holds off-target reads from a library built for another chain.

The CDR3 DNA reads as TGTGCCAGCAGTGAATTTGGGACGCCTTTGCGCGAGCAGTACTTC. Its translation: CASSEFGTPLREQYF. The V call is TRBV6-1, the J call TRBJ2-7; D might be TRBD1 or TRBD2, each matching 5 bases. This CDR3 comprises 15 residues. Germline loops: CDR1 MNHNS, CDR2 SASEGT. The V end lost 2 bases, the J end lost 6 bases, and 17 bases lay between the germline ends.